A single sample gave rise to the 3 T cell receptor beta chains below, sequenced in a study of CD8 T cells in ankylosing spondylitis. TCRdb itself ran the 5' RACE reads through MiXCR, one entry per CDR3 protein. The sample contains around 300,000 distinct CDR3 sequences, about 9.9% of which appear only once. Sequenced: blood, either unsorted or a sorted T cell fraction (not recorded which). These receptors were taken from a female donor with ankylosing spondylitis or in good health (not recorded which).

This clonotype appeared many times. J is TRBJ2-2 and V is TRBV6-2 or TRBV6-3; 7 nucleotides line up with TRBD1. The CDR3 spans 15 residues. CDR1 and CDR2 (germline): MNHEY, SVGEGT. Trimming removed 4 bases from V and 5 bases from J; junction bases left unmatched: 7. CDR3 protein: CASSLSEGATGELFF. For the CDR3, the DNA is TGTGCCAGCAGTTTAAGTGAGGGGGCGACCGGGGAGCTGTTTTTT.

The CDR3 DNA is TGCAGTGCGTCCGGGACTAGCAAGACAGATACGCAGTATTTT. Its translation is CSASGTSKTDTQYF. V and J are TRBV20-1 and TRBJ2-3; 9 positions agree with TRBD2. CDR3 length equals 14 residues. V lost 6 bases and J lost 3; bases outside the gene matches: 7. The V gene's germline CDR1 is DFQATT and CDR2 SNEGSKA (reference sequence).

This clonotype was seen at least ten times. The CDR3 protein is CASTLQGTLNTGELFF. Written as DNA, the CDR3 is TGTGCCAGCACCTTGCAGGGCACCTTGAACACCGGGGAGCTGTTTTTT. V is TRBV12-3 or TRBV12-4 and J is TRBJ2-2; maybe TRBD1 (5 bases). The CDR3 loop spans 16 amino acids. Trimming stripped 7 bases from V and 1 base from J, with 16 bases between.